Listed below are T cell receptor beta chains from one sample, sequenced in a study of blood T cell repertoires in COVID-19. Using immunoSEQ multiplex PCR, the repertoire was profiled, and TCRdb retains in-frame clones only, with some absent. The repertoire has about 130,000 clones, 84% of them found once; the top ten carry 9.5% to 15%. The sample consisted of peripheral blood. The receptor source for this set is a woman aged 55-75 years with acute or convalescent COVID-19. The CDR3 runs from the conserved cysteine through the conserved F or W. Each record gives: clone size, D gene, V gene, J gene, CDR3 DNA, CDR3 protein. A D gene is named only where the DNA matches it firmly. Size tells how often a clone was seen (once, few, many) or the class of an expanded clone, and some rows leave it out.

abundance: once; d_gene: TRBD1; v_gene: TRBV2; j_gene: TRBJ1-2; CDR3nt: TGTGCCAGCACCCAGCCCCGGGACAGGGGGCCCCGGTACACCTTC; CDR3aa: CASTQPRDRGPRYTF
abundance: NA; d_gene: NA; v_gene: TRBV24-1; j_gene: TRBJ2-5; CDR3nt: TGTGCCACCAGTGATTCGAGCGGCCTAGAGACCCAGTACTTC; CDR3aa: CATSDSSGLETQYF
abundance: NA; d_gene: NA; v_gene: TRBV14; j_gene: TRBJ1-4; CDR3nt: TGTGCCAGCAGCCAAGACAGGGGTGAAAAACTGTTTTTT; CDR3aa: CASSQDRGEKLFF
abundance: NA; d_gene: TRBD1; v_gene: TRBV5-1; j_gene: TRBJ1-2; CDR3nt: TGCGCCAGCAGCTCCTCGGGACAGAACTATGGCTACACCTTC; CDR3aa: CASSSSGQNYGYTF
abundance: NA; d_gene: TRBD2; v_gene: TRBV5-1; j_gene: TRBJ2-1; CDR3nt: TGCGCCAGCACCCCCCCTAGCGGGGAGACCAATGAGCAGTTCTTC; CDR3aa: CASTPPSGETNEQFF
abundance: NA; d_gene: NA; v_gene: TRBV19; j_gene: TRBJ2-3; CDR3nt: TGTGCCAGTAGTACAGTAAGCACAGATACGCAGTATTTT; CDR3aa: CASSTVSTDTQYF
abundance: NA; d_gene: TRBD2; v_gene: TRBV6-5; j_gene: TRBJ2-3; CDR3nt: TGTGCCAGCAGTACCCAGACTAGCGGGGGTACGCAGTATTTT; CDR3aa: CASSTQTSGGTQYF
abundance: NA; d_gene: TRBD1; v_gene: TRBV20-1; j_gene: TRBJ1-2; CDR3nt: TGCAGTGCTAGTTTTTGGGACAGGGGGGTCTATGGCTACACCTTC; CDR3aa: CSASFWDRGVYGYTF
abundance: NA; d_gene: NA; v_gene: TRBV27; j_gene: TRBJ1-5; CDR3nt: TGTGCCAGCAGTTTGAGTGATAGCAATCAGCCCCAGCATTTT; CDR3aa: CASSLSDSNQPQHF
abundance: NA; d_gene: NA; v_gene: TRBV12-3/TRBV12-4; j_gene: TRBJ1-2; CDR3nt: TGTGCCAGCAGTTTACTGTCGACATATGGCTACACCTTC; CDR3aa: CASSLLSTYGYTF
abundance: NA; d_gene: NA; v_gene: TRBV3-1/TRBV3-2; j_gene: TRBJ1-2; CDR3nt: TGTGCCAGCAGCCAAGGGGAGGGGATGGGCGGCTACACCTTC; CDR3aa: CASSQGEGMGGYTF
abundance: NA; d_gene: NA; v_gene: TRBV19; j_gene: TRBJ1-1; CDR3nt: TGTGCCAGTAGTATAGATCGTAGGGGAGGGACTGAAGCTTTCTTT; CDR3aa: CASSIDRRGGTEAFF
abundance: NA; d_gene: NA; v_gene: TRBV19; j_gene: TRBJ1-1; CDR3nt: TGTGCCAGTAGTATCCCAAACACTGAAGCTTTCTTT; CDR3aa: CASSIPNTEAFF
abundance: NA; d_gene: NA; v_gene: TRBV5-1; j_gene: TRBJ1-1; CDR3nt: TGCGCCAGCAGCTTGGCCGGCGGCCCTGAAGCTTTCTTT; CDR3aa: CASSLAGGPEAFF
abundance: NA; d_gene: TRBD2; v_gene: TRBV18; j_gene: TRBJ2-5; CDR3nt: TGTGCCAGCTCATCAGATCTACTAGCGGGGGGGTTGGAGACCCAGTACTTC; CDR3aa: CASSSDLLAGGLETQYF
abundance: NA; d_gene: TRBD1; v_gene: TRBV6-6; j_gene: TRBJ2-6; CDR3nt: TGTGCCAGCAGAACAGGGGCAGGGGCCAACGTCCTGACTTTC; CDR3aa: CASRTGAGANVLTF
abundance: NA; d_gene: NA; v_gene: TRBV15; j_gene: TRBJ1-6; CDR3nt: TGTGCCACCAGAGACGTCACAGGGTGGAATTCACCCCTCCACTTT; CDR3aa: CATRDVTGWNSPLHF
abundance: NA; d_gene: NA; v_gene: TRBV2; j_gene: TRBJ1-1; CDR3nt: TGTGCCAGCAGTGAATTAGATATGAACACTGAAGCTTTCTTT; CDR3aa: CASSELDMNTEAFF
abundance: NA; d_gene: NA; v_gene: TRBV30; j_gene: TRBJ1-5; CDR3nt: TGTGCCTGGAGACCGGGGGAGTATGGCAATCAGCCCCAGCATTTT; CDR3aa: CAWRPGEYGNQPQHF
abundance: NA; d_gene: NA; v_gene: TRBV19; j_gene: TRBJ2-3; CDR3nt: TGTGCCAGTAGTCTCCGGGAAGGACAGCTCCCAGATACGCAGTATTTT; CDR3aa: CASSLREGQLPDTQYF
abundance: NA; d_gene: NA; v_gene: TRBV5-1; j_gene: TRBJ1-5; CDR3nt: TGCGCCAGCAGCTTGACCCCCGAGCAGCCCCAGCATTTT; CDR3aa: CASSLTPEQPQHF
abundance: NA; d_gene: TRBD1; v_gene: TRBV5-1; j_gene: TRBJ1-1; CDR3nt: TGCGCCAGCAGCAGCGGACAGGGGGCGCTTACTGAAGCTTTCTTT; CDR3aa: CASSSGQGALTEAFF
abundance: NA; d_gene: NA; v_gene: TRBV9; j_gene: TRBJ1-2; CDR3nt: TGTGCCAGCAGCTCAACTTCCCCGGGATTATATGGCTACACCTTC; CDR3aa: CASSSTSPGLYGYTF
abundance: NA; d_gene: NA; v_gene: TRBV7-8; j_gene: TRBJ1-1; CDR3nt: TGTGCCAGCAGCTTGGTAGGAGAATTGGAAGCTTTCTTT; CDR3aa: CASSLVGELEAFF
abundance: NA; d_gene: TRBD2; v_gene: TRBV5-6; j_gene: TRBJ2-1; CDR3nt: TGTGCCAGCAGCCGTTCTTTAGCGGGGGCCTACAATGAGCAGTTCTTC; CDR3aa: CASSRSLAGAYNEQFF
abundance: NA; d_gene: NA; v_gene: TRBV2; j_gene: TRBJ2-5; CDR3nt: TGTGCCAGCAGGAATGAGATCCAAGAGACCCAGTACTTC; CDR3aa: CASRNEIQETQYF
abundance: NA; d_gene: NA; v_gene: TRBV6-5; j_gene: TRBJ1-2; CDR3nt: TGTGCCAGCGACCGGGAATTCTATGGCTACACCTTC; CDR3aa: CASDREFYGYTF
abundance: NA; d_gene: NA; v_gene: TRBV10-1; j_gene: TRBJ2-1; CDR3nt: TGCGCCAGCAGTGAGTCGACAGGGAGGAATGAGCAGTTCTTC; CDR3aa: CASSESTGRNEQFF
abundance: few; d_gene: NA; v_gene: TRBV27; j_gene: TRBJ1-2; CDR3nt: TGTGCCAGCAGTTCCGAATACGCGGGGGACTATGGCTACACCTTC; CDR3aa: CASSSEYAGDYGYTF
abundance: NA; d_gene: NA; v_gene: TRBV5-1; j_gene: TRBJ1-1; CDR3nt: TGCGCCAGCAGCCCCCGACAGGCCACTAACACTGAAGCTTTCTTT; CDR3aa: CASSPRQATNTEAFF
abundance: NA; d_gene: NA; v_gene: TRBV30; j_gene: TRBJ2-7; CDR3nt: TGTGCCTGGAATAGACAGATGCCCTACGAGCAGTACTTC; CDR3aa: CAWNRQMPYEQYF
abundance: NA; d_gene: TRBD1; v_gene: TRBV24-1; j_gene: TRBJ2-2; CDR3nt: TGTGCCACCAGTGACCCCGACAGGGGGAACACCGGGGAGCTGTTTTTT; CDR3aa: CATSDPDRGNTGELFF
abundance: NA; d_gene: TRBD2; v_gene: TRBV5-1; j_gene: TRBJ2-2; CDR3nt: TGCGCCAGCAGCCCCAGGGCGGGGGGTAACACCGGGGAGCTGTTTTTT; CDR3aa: CASSPRAGGNTGELFF